These 31 T cell receptor beta chains were sequenced from one sample in a study of shared T cell receptors in the human thymus. Profiled with immunoSEQ multiplex PCR; TCRdb holds only in-frame clones, not every one. The sample records some 660,000 clones, around 87% being singletons. Another study also made use of these data, one on human thymus T cells.

Sequenced sample: thymocytes. The source is a boy under two years old with a congenital heart defect.

Of note for this clone: At the DNA level, this CDR3 is encoded by other sequences in the same sample as well. The rearrangement joins TRBV7-6 to TRBJ1-6, with a weak D call TRBD1 (6 bases). V dropped 4 bases and J dropped 5 bases, with 9 bases sitting between them. The CDR3 length is 14 residues. CDR1 and CDR2 from the germline V gene are SGHVS and FNYEAQ. The CDR3 coding sequence is TGTGCCAGCAGCTCCCGACAGGATAATTCACCCCTCCACTTT. Translation gives CASSSRQDNSPLHF. The variable domain in full, completed from reference TRBV7-6 and TRBJ1-6, reads GAGVSQSPRYKVTKRGQDVALRCDPISGHVSLYWYRQALGQGPEFLTYFNYEAQQDKSGLPNDRFSAERPEGSISTLTIQRTEQRDSAMYRCASSSRQDNSPLHFGNGTRLTVT.

The DNA for the CDR3 is TGTGCCAGCAGTTTATATAAAGCATCCCACCCTCGCGAGACCCAGTACTTC. Its translation is CASSLYKASHPRETQYF. The chain couples TRBV28 to TRBJ2-5; D gene uncertain. The CDR3 is 17 residues long. Germline V gene data show CDR1 as MDHEN and CDR2 as SYDVKM. Trimming shortened V by 1 base and J by 5 bases, and 20 bases separated the two germline ends.

This clone has just a few counts. The chain couples TRBV14 to TRBJ2-7, with 9 bases matching TRBD2. The CDR3 loop spans 18 amino acids. Trimming took 4 bases from V and 3 from J; bases not matched to a gene: 16. The germline gives CDR1 SGHDN, CDR2 FVKESK. The CDR3 protein is CASSPRGLAGLPGYEQYF. The CDR3 DNA follows: TGTGCCAGCAGCCCCAGGGGCCTAGCGGGGCTTCCAGGCTACGAGCAGTACTTC.

Of note for this clone: The same CDR3 also results from other DNA sequences found in this sample. The rearrangement joins TRBV13 to TRBJ2-5; TRBD1 agrees at 9 bases. The CDR3 is 14 residues long. Germline trimming cut 4 bases from V and 3 bases from J; bases unmatched to any gene: 3. CDR1 is PRHDT and CDR2 is FYEKMQ in the germline V gene (reference sequence). The CDR3 nucleotides read TGTGCCAGCAGCTCCCGGGACAGGGAAGAGACCCAGTACTTC. It specifies CASSSRDREETQYF.

V gene TRBV7-6 combines with J gene TRBJ2-1; 9 nucleotides align to TRBD1. There are 16 residues in the CDR3. J was trimmed by 6 bases and V by 5 bases; bases with no gene match: 11. Germline V gene data show CDR1 as SGHVS and CDR2 as FNYEAQ. CDR3 coding DNA: TGTGCCAGCAGCATGTTTAGGACAGGGGCCATCAATGAGCAGTTCTTC. Amino acid sequence: CASSMFRTGAINEQFF.

In its sample, this clone was seen once. The J gene is TRBJ2-1, the V gene TRBV11-2, with 10 bases lining up with TRBD2. V trimming: 4 bases; J trimming: 8 bases; junction bases outside the gene matches: 8. Germline V gene sequence: CDR1 SGHAT, CDR2 FQNNGV. The CDR3 contains 15 residues. The CDR3 DNA is TGTGCCAGCAGCTGTACTAGCGGGATTGGCCATGAGCAGTTCTTC. Translated: CASSCTSGIGHEQFF.

J is TRBJ2-7 and V is TRBV28; no clear D. The ends were cut back, 4 bases at V and 0 bases at J, with 7 bases in the middle. In germline, CDR1 is MDHEN, CDR2 SYDVKM. The CDR3 is made up of 13 amino acids. CDR3 DNA sequence: TGTGCCAGCAGTTCTAGTAACTCCTACGAGCAGTACTTC. This sequence encodes CASSSSNSYEQYF.

V is TRBV27 and J is TRBJ2-1; 9 positions agree with TRBD2. Trimming cost V 6 bases and J 5 bases; bases outside gene matches: 8. Germline assignment: CDR1 MNHEY and CDR2 SMNVEV (reference sequence). This CDR3 contains 15 residues. The CDR3 region has the DNA TGTGCCAGCAGGACGACTAGCGGCAACCACAATGAGCAGTTCTTC. Protein sequence: CASRTTSGNHNEQFF.

The chain has TRBV15 and TRBJ1-2; tentative D call: TRBD1 (6 bases). CDR1 is LNHNV and CDR2 is YYDKDF in the germline V gene (reference sequence). The CDR3 has 16 amino acids. V dropped 0 bases and J dropped 6 bases, with 17 bases sitting between them. The CDR3, as DNA: TGTGCCACCAGCAGAGATACCGGGACAAACCCCCATGGCTACACCTTC. Its protein is CATSRDTGTNPHGYTF.

The CDR3 spells CASSLEGEMNTEAFF. The CDR3 DNA reads TGCGCCAGCAGCTTGGAGGGGGAAATGAACACTGAAGCTTTCTTT. The chain has TRBV5-1 and TRBJ1-1; possibly TRBD1 for D (6 bases). The CDR3 is made up of 15 amino acids. Trimming left V 0 bases short and J 0 bases short, with 9 bases between. CDR1 and CDR2 (germline): SGHRS, YFSETQ. The full variable domain, with the rest looked up from reference TRBV5-1 and TRBJ1-1, is KAGVTQTPRYLIKTRGQQVTLSCSPISGHRSVSWYQQTPGQGLQFLFEYFSETQRNKGNFPGRFSGRQFSNSRSEMNVSTLELGDSALYLCASSLEGEMNTEAFFGQGTRLTVV.

Only one count was recorded for this clone. This rearrangement joins TRBV7-9 to TRBJ1-1, with TRBD1 as a possible D gene (6 bases). The V end was cut by 5 bases, the J end by 8 bases, with 30 bases between. The germline gives CDR1 SEHNR, CDR2 FQNEAQ (reference sequence). The length of the CDR3 is 18 residues. The CDR3 coding sequence is TGTGCCAGCAGCACTTATGGGGTTGAACAGGGCGGAGGAAGGGAAGCTTTCTTT. This translates into CASSTYGVEQGGGREAFF.

The CDR3: CSVVGGSRYNEQFF. The CDR3 DNA follows: TGCAGCGTTGTAGGCGGGAGCCGCTACAATGAGCAGTTCTTC. The V and J genes are TRBV29-1 and TRBJ2-1, with 7 bases aligning to TRBD2. This CDR3 region has 14 residues. Germline CDR1 reads SQVTM; CDR2 reads ANQGSEA. The V and J ends lost 4 bases and 3 bases, in that order; junction bases with no gene match: 6.

The gene calls are TRBV27 and TRBJ2-7, with D perhaps matching TRBD1 (6 bases). Germline values: CDR1 MNHEY, CDR2 SMNVEV (reference sequence). The CDR3 sequence is 13 residues long. Trimming cost V 4 bases and J 1 base, with 8 bases left between them. The CDR3 protein is CASSYQGSYEQYF. The CDR3 DNA follows: TGTGCCAGCAGTTATCAGGGGTCCTACGAGCAGTACTTC.

The chain recombines TRBV6-1 with TRBJ2-1, with a weak D call TRBD2 (6 bases). This CDR3 has 10 residues. Trimming took off 6 bases at V and 9 bases at J, with 6 bases between the two ends. CDR1 and CDR2 from the germline V gene are MNHNS and SASEGT. The DNA of the CDR3 is TGTGCCAGCAGGCGGGGTGAGCAGTTCTTC. Amino acid sequence: CASRRGEQFF.

This clone was detected only once. V usage is TRBV9 and J usage is TRBJ2-1, with TRBD2 as a possible D gene (5 bases). The CDR3 length is 15 residues. V was clipped by 0 bases and J by 4 bases, with 11 bases between them. The germline CDR1 and CDR2 sequences are SGDLS and YYNGEE. CDR3 sequence (DNA): TGTGCCAGCAGCGTAGACGGGGTTCCTTACAATGAGCAGTTCTTC. Translated: CASSVDGVPYNEQFF.

CDR3 loop: CATEREEAGELFF. The CDR3 DNA reads TGTGCCACCGAGAGGGAGGAGGCCGGGGAGCTGTTTTTT. The chain recombines TRBV19 with TRBJ2-2; D is perhaps TRBD2 (6 bases). Trimming stripped 10 bases from V and 6 bases from J, with 15 bases between. Per germline, CDR1 LNHDA and CDR2 SQIVND (reference sequence). This CDR3 region has 13 residues.

The chain combines TRBV7-9 with TRBJ1-2; TRBD1 is a possible D gene (5 bases). The V end was cut by 6 bases, the J end by 4 bases, with 18 bases between. The length of the CDR3 is 15 residues. CDR1 is SEHNR and CDR2 is FQNEAQ in the germline V gene (reference sequence). The DNA for the CDR3 is TGTGCCAGCAGGGATGTGACGGGGGAGGGCTATGGCTACACCTTC. Translation: CASRDVTGEGYGYTF.

The chain uses TRBV28 and TRBJ1-1; D not certain. Germline V gene sequence: CDR1 MDHEN, CDR2 SYDVKM. The CDR3 totals 13 residues. Trimming took 5 bases from V and 4 from J, leaving 11 bases between them. The CDR3 DNA is TGTGCCAGCAGTCCGGCTAGTTGCACTGAAGCTTTCTTT. Protein sequence: CASSPASCTEAFF.

The chain carries TRBV28 and TRBJ2-2; perhaps TRBD2 as D (5 bases). The germline CDR1 and CDR2 sequences are MDHEN and SYDVKM. The CDR3 loop spans 15 amino acids. V lost 5 bases and J lost 1, with 11 bases in between. CDR3 sequence (DNA): TGTGCCAGCAGTCCGACCGGGAAGAACACCGGGGAGCTGTTTTTT. Translating it yields CASSPTGKNTGELFF.

The J gene is TRBJ2-7, the V gene TRBV7-8; 8 nucleotides agree with TRBD1. The germline V gene encodes CDR1 SGHVS and CDR2 FQNEAQ. The CDR3 is made up of 15 amino acids. V gave up 5 bases and J gave up 0 bases; unmatched junction bases: 6. The CDR3 reads CASSLPDRASYEQYF. Written as DNA, the CDR3 is TGTGCCAGCAGCCTGCCGGACAGGGCCTCCTACGAGCAGTACTTC.

This clone was seen only a few times. The chain has TRBV19 and TRBJ1-1; 9 bases agree with TRBD1. The germline V gene encodes CDR1 LNHDA and CDR2 SQIVND (reference sequence). This CDR3 is built from 20 residues. V dropped 8 bases and J dropped 3; count of bases not matched to a gene: 25. CDR3 sequence: CASPPPASGTGTLTDTEAFF. Written as DNA, the CDR3 is TGTGCCAGTCCTCCTCCCGCCTCCGGGACAGGGACCTTAACGGACACTGAAGCTTTCTTT.

CDR3 sequence (DNA): TGTGCCAGCAGCGCAGGGTATCTATCTGGGGCCAACGTCCTGACTTTC. It specifies CASSAGYLSGANVLTF. The rearrangement links TRBV9 to TRBJ2-6; D is possibly TRBD1 (5 bases). The CDR3 spans 16 residues. V lost 3 bases and J 1 base, leaving 11 bases between the germline ends. CDR1 is SGDLS, CDR2 YYNGEE, per germline.

The chain recombines TRBV5-1 with TRBJ2-7; D is perhaps TRBD2 (6 bases). V lost 0 bases and J 1 base, leaving 14 bases between the germline ends. Germline V CDR1 and CDR2: SGHRS, YFSETQ. This CDR3 is 16 amino acids long. The CDR3 here is CASSLGATRVSYEQYF. The CDR3 DNA reads as TGCGCCAGCAGCTTGGGTGCGACTAGGGTTTCCTACGAGCAGTACTTC.

The rearrangement uses TRBV25-1 and TRBJ2-2; D unclear. Germline V gives CDR1 MGHDK, CDR2 SYGVNS. The CDR3 loop spans 16 amino acids. V was cut by 4 bases and J by 3 bases, with 15 bases left in between. The CDR3 bases are TGTGCCAGCAGTGCGAGGATACAAGACTACACCGGGGAGCTGTTTTTT. It yields the protein CASSARIQDYTGELFF.

On this clone itself: In the same sample, other DNA sequences code for this CDR3. The genes are TRBV28 and TRBJ1-1, with TRBD1 matching 8 bases. V shed 5 bases, J shed 4 bases, and the junction held 3 bases outside the gene matches. Germline CDR1 and CDR2: MDHEN and SYDVKM. The CDR3 is 13 amino acids. CDR3 loop: CASSLDRGTEAFF. Here the CDR3 DNA reads TGTGCCAGCAGTCTCGACAGGGGCACTGAAGCTTTCTTT.

The chain has TRBV7-2 and TRBJ2-5, with TRBD2 matching over 7 bases. CDR1 and CDR2 (germline): SGHTA, FQGNSA. J lost 2 bases, V lost 5 bases, and 5 bases had no gene match. The CDR3 runs 14 residues. The CDR3 nucleotides read TGTGCCAGCAGCCAGACTAGCCTGCAAGAGACCCAGTACTTC. This encodes CASSQTSLQETQYF.

This clone came up once. The genes are TRBV7-3 and TRBJ1-6; 7 bases agree with TRBD1. V dropped 7 bases and J dropped 6; count of bases not matched to a gene: 18. The germline gives CDR1 SGHTA, CDR2 FQGTGA. CDR3 length equals 18 residues. CDR3 residues: CASNRGRQGFSLNSPLHF. Written as DNA, the CDR3 is TGTGCCAGCAATAGGGGCCGACAGGGATTCAGCCTTAATTCACCCCTCCACTTT.

In its sample, this clone was seen a few times. The chain employs TRBV5-1 and TRBJ1-2; 7 bases line up with TRBD1. Trimming took 2 bases from V and 4 from J; bases not matched to a gene: 14. The CDR3 has 17 amino acids. Germline CDR1 and CDR2: SGHRS and YFSETQ. The CDR3 bases are TGCGCCAGCAGCTTAGAACCCCCGACAGGGTTTGTCTATGGCTACACCTTC. This codes for CASSLEPPTGFVYGYTF.

J is TRBJ1-4 and V is TRBV28, with D unresolved. CDR1 and CDR2 (germline): MDHEN, SYDVKM. V was pared by 2 bases and J by 6 bases, with 10 bases between. CDR3 length: 14 amino acids. CDR3 residues: CASSLAGCHEKLFF. CDR3 DNA: TGTGCCAGCAGTTTAGCCGGGTGTCATGAAAAACTGTTTTTT. Full variable domain (outside the CDR3, taken from reference TRBV28 and TRBJ1-4): DVKVTQSSRYLVKRTGEKVFLECVQDMDHENMFWYRQDPGLGLRLIYFSYDVKMKEKGDIPEGYSVSREKKERFSLILESASTNQTSMYLCASSLAGCHEKLFFGSGTQLSVL.

This rearrangement joins TRBV5-1 to TRBJ2-3; 9 nucleotides agree with TRBD2. With 1 base clipped from V and 7 bases from J, the junction kept 13 bases outside the gene matches. This CDR3 comprises 17 residues. CDR1 and CDR2 (germline): SGHRS, YFSETQ. The CDR3 region has the DNA TGCGCCAGCAGCTTGACGCGGAGCGGACTAGCGCCCCATACGCAGTATTTT. It codes for CASSLTRSGLAPHTQYF.

This chain connects TRBV5-4 to TRBJ2-2; tentative D call: TRBD2 (5 bases). V gave up 5 bases and J gave up 1 base, with 24 bases separating them. CDR1 and CDR2 from the germline V gene are SGHNT and YYREEE (reference sequence). CDR3 length: 19 residues. The CDR3 reads CASSLLRVASALNTGELFF. In DNA form, the CDR3 reads TGTGCCAGCAGTTTACTAAGGGTAGCGAGCGCCTTGAACACCGGGGAGCTGTTTTTT.